This entry lists 12 T cell receptor beta chains sequenced from one sample in a study of shared clonotypes between healthy human individuals. Method: immunoSEQ multiplex PCR; TCRdb's copy keeps in-frame clones and lacks some. The sample holds around 100,000 clones, about 67% seen once. The sample consisted of memory CD8+ T cells sorted from blood. Noted subset: CD45RO+ cells pooled with CCR7-negative TemRA cells. These receptors came from a woman between 25 and 40 years old in good health.

The chain joins TRBV5-4 to TRBJ2-7, with D maybe TRBD2 (6 bases). The CDR3 length is 14 residues. The germline V gene has CDR1 SGHNT and CDR2 YYREEE (reference sequence). The V and J ends lost 1 base and 7 bases respectively, with 15 bases between them. CDR3 DNA: TGTGCCAGCAGCTTGTTCGGCGGGAAAAGGGAGCAGTACTTC. It codes for CASSLFGGKREQYF.

The chain has TRBV23-1 and TRBJ1-1; perhaps TRBD1 as D (5 bases). TRBV23-1 falls under the ORF class, with uncertain function. This CDR3 is built from 17 residues. The V gene lost 6 bases and the J gene lost 1 base, with 21 bases spanning the gap. Here the CDR3 DNA reads TGCGCCAGCAGATCGGGATCCCTATCGCAGGGGAACACTGAAGCTTTCTTT. Its translation is CASRSGSLSQGNTEAFF.

The rearrangement links TRBV27 to TRBJ2-1; 9 positions agree with TRBD2. This CDR3 contains 15 residues. CDR1 is MNHEY, CDR2 SMNVEV, per germline (reference sequence). V shed 0 bases, J shed 3 bases, and the junction held 0 bases outside the gene matches. The CDR3 DNA is TGTGCCAGCAGTTTATCTAGCGGGAGCTACAATGAGCAGTTCTTC. It encodes CASSLSSGSYNEQFF.

The CDR3 region has the DNA TGCGCCAGCAGCCAAGGACCACCGGGGCGGGCCGAGCAGTACTTC. It codes for CASSQGPPGRAEQYF. The V gene is TRBV4-1, the J gene TRBJ2-7; D possibly uses TRBD1 or TRBD2 (5 bases each). Trimming removed 1 base from V and 6 bases from J, with 16 bases in between. CDR3 length equals 15 residues. Germline-derived CDR1 and CDR2 are MGHRA and YSYEKL.

V usage is TRBV19 and J usage is TRBJ2-7; no reliable D call. The germline gives CDR1 LNHDA, CDR2 SQIVND (reference sequence). Trimming removed 4 bases at V and 0 bases at J, with 10 bases between. The CDR3 runs to 14 residues. This CDR3 is CASSKQVSSYEQYF. In DNA form, the CDR3 reads TGTGCCAGTAGTAAGCAGGTGAGCTCCTACGAGCAGTACTTC. Filled out from reference TRBV19 and TRBJ2-7, the complete variable domain reads DGGITQSPKYLFRKEGQNVTLSCEQNLNHDAMYWYRQDPGQGLRLIYYSQIVNDFQKGDIAEGYSVSREKKESFPLTVTSAQKNPTAFYLCASSKQVSSYEQYFGPGTRLTVT.

The J gene is TRBJ2-7, the V gene TRBV11-3; D possibly matches TRBD1 or TRBD2 (5 bases each). CDR3 length: 13 amino acids. Looked up from germline, CDR1 is SGHNT and CDR2 is YENEEA. V dropped 3 bases and J dropped 6 bases, with 12 bases sitting between them. CDR3 nucleotides: TGTGCCAGCAGCTTGGGGACGGGGAGCGAGCAGTACTTC. It yields the protein CASSLGTGSEQYF.

The rearrangement links TRBV4-1 to TRBJ1-2; no clear D. The CDR3 extends over 14 amino acids. V was trimmed by 1 base and J by 4 bases, leaving 10 bases between them. Germline lookup yields CDR1 MGHRA and CDR2 YSYEKL. The CDR3 spells CASSQAKESYGYTF. The CDR3 DNA sequence: TGCGCCAGCAGCCAAGCTAAAGAGTCCTATGGCTACACCTTC.

The chain couples TRBV15 to TRBJ2-6, with D possibly being TRBD1 or TRBD2 (5 bases each). This CDR3 has 18 amino acids. The V gene lost 0 bases and the J gene lost 0 bases, with 12 bases spanning the gap. The germline V gene has CDR1 LNHNV and CDR2 YYDKDF (reference sequence). The CDR3 is CATSRDLKGSSGANVLTF. The CDR3 nucleotides are TGTGCCACCAGCAGAGACCTGAAGGGGAGCTCTGGGGCCAACGTCCTGACTTTC.

This clone was seen only a few times. The J gene is TRBJ2-7, the V gene TRBV28; TRBD1 matches 7 bases. This CDR3 region has 15 residues. Germline V lookup: CDR1 MDHEN, CDR2 SYDVKM. Unmatched junction bases numbered 10, after V lost 2 bases and J lost 6 bases. CDR3 DNA sequence: TGTGCCAGCAGTTTACCAAGACAGGGTGTGGGCGAGCAGTACTTC. Residues: CASSLPRQGVGEQYF. Full variable domain (remainder filled in from reference TRBV28 and TRBJ2-7): DVKVTQSSRYLVKRTGEKVFLECVQDMDHENMFWYRQDPGLGLRLIYFSYDVKMKEKGDIPEGYSVSREKKERFSLILESASTNQTSMYLCASSLPRQGVGEQYFGPGTRLTVT.

The rearrangement links TRBV15 to TRBJ2-1; TRBD2 aligns across 15 bases. V was pared by 4 bases and J by 4 bases, with 5 bases of the junction left unmatched. Germline CDR1 is LNHNV and CDR2 is YYDKDF (reference sequence). This CDR3 comprises 17 residues. CDR3 sequence reads: CATSTGTSGRPYNEQFF. For the CDR3, the DNA is TGTGCCACCAGCACCGGGACTAGCGGGAGGCCGTACAATGAGCAGTTCTTC.

Of note for this clone: The same CDR3 is also encoded by other DNA sequences in this sample. The chain employs TRBV2 and TRBJ2-3, with 8 bases aligning to TRBD1. Trimming removed 7 bases from V and 0 bases from J; junction bases left unmatched: 3. Germline values: CDR1 SNHLY, CDR2 FYNNEI. This CDR3 has 14 residues. The chain's CDR3 is CASNDRGSTDTQYF. CDR3 nucleotides: TGTGCCAGCAATGACAGGGGTAGCACAGATACGCAGTATTTT.

The rearrangement joins TRBV4-2 to TRBJ2-5, with D unclear. This CDR3 comprises 14 residues. Trimming cost V 0 bases and J 5 bases, with 10 bases left between them. Germline CDR1 LGHNA, CDR2 YNFKEQ. The CDR3 bases are TGTGCCAGCAGCCAAGATCGGTCAACGGAGACCCAGTACTTC. Protein product: CASSQDRSTETQYF.